Listed below are T cell receptor beta chains from one sample, sequenced in a study of T cells in Graves' hyperthyroidism and ophthalmopathy. TCRdb re-called the multiplex PCR reads through MiXCR, storing one row per CDR3 protein. Seen here are some 580,000 distinct CDR3 sequences, more than 15% observed once, and the top ten hold roughly 3%. Sequences were obtained from blood. The receptor set was obtained from a woman in her thirties or forties with Graves' ophthalmopathy. Both conserved end residues are part of each CDR3. A D gene is named only where the DNA matches it firmly. Some rows have no size entry. The others give once, few or many, or a class for an expanded clone.

clone size,D gene,J gene,V gene,CDR3 DNA,CDR3 protein
few,TRBD1,TRBJ1-2,TRBV18,TGTGCCAGCTCACGCCAGGGGGCTGAGGATGGCTACACCTTC,CASSRQGAEDGYTF
NA,NA,TRBJ2-1,TRBV7-9,TGTGCCAGCAGTGAACTGAGCTACAATGAGCAGTTCTTC,CASSELSYNEQFF
NA,NA,TRBJ2-3,TRBV20-1,TGCAGTGCTAGAATCAGAGCTAGCACAGATACGCAGTATTTT,CSARIRASTDTQYF
few,NA,TRBJ1-1,TRBV6-1,TGTGCCAGCAAGGTTGACAAATTGAACACTGAAGCTTTCTTT,CASKVDKLNTEAFF
few,NA,TRBJ2-5,TRBV13,TGTGCCAGCAGCCCAGAGGACAATGCAGAGACCCAGTACTTC,CASSPEDNAETQYF
few,TRBD1,TRBJ1-1,TRBV19,TGTGCCAGTAGGGTCGACAGGGGCTCTGAAGCTTTCTTT,CASRVDRGSEAFF
NA,TRBD1,TRBJ2-2,TRBV3-1,TGTGCCAGCAGCCAAGATACCCGGGACAGGGGGAACACCGGGGAGCTGTTTTTT,CASSQDTRDRGNTGELFF
few,NA,TRBJ1-1,TRBV18,TGTGCCAGCTCACCACAGGAGGTCGAGGTATTGCGCACTGAAGCTTTCTTT,CASSPQEVEVLRTEAFF
NA,TRBD1,TRBJ1-1,TRBV18,TGTGCCAGCTCACCATCCGGGACAGGACGACCAACGAACACTGAAGCTTTCTTT,CASSPSGTGRPTNTEAFF
few,NA,TRBJ2-7,TRBV3-1,TGTGCCAGCAGCCAAGAGCCTCGGGCGTACGAGCAGTACTTC,CASSQEPRAYEQYF
few,NA,TRBJ2-1,TRBV24-1,TGTGCCACCAGTGATAGGGAGTCTTTCCACAATGAGCAGTTCTTC,CATSDRESFHNEQFF
few,TRBD2,TRBJ2-1,TRBV20-1,TGCAGTGCTCCCCAACTAGCGGGAGGGGTCGGGGAGCAGTTCTTC,CSAPQLAGGVGEQFF
NA,NA,TRBJ2-3,TRBV20-1,TGCAGTGCTAGAGAAGCTAGGGATCATACGCAGTATTTT,CSAREARDHTQYF
NA,TRBD1,TRBJ1-6,TRBV27,TGTGCCAGCAGTCTTAAGACAGGGCGGAATAATTCACCCCTCCACTTT,CASSLKTGRNNSPLHF
many,TRBD2,TRBJ2-1,TRBV12-3/TRBV12-4,TGTGCCAGCAGTTTCCGGAGCGGGAGGAGGGTCAATGAGCAGTTCTTC,CASSFRSGRRVNEQFF
NA,TRBD2,TRBJ2-1,TRBV7-9,TGTGCCAGCAGTATTAGCGGGGGTTATTACAATGAGCAGTTCTTC,CASSISGGYYNEQFF
few,NA,TRBJ2-3,TRBV6-2/TRBV6-3,TGTGCCAGCAGACCTGGCAGACCGTCCCTCACAGATACGCAGTATTTT,CASRPGRPSLTDTQYF
NA,NA,TRBJ2-3,TRBV28,TGTGCCAGCAGTTCAATCCGGGCCCAGCCGGGGGATACGCAGTATTTT,CASSSIRAQPGDTQYF
many,NA,TRBJ1-2,TRBV5-6,TGTGCCAGCAGCCCAAGGGTGGGCTATGGCTACACCTTC,CASSPRVGYGYTF
NA,TRBD1,TRBJ2-1,TRBV20-1,TGCAGTGCTGGGACAGGGGCGGTTTTAAATGAGCAGTTCTTC,CSAGTGAVLNEQFF
NA,NA,TRBJ2-5,TRBV29-1,TGCAGCGGGCAGGCCGGGCCCAAGGCCCAGTACTTC,CSGQAGPKAQYF
NA,TRBD2,TRBJ2-3,TRBV6-2/TRBV6-3,TGTGCCAGCAGGAAAGCGGGAGAGTACACAGATACGCAGTATTTT,CASRKAGEYTDTQYF
many,NA,TRBJ2-7,TRBV5-1,TGCGCCAGCAGCCCCGAGGGGCTCTCCCACGAGCAGTACTTC,CASSPEGLSHEQYF
many,NA,TRBJ1-1,TRBV12-3/TRBV12-4,TGTGCCAGCACCCTAGCTGCCGGGACCGAGAACACTGAAGCTTTCTTT,CASTLAAGTENTEAFF
many,TRBD1,TRBJ1-1,TRBV12-3/TRBV12-4,TGTGCCAGCAGTTGGACAGGTCGGGTTTCTGAAGCTTTCTTT,CASSWTGRVSEAFF
many,TRBD1,TRBJ2-1,TRBV5-1,TGCGCCAGCAGCACGGGACAGGGACCCTACAATGAGCAGTTCTTC,CASSTGQGPYNEQFF
many,NA,TRBJ2-3,TRBV6-2/TRBV6-3,TGTGCCAGCAGGAGGCCACAGGGAGATACGCAGTATTTT,CASRRPQGDTQYF
few,NA,TRBJ2-1,TRBV15,TGTGCCACCAGCAACAGTGCTAGCTCCTACAATGAGCAGTTCTTC,CATSNSASSYNEQFF
NA,NA,TRBJ1-5,TRBV6-6,TGTGCCAGCAGTTACTCCAACAGTGGGGATCAGCCCCAGCATTTT,CASSYSNSGDQPQHF
many,NA,TRBJ1-6,TRBV5-8,TGTGCCAGCAGCTTGTTCGGCAGGGGTTCACCCCTCCACTTT,CASSLFGRGSPLHF
NA,NA,TRBJ2-1,TRBV20-1,TGCAGTGCTAGAGCTGGTAGCGTGGGCGCTGAGCAGTTCTTC,CSARAGSVGAEQFF
NA,NA,TRBJ1-4,TRBV12-3/TRBV12-4,TGTGCCAGCAGTTTAGCAGGGGCCAGTAATGAAAAACTGTTTTTT,CASSLAGASNEKLFF
many,NA,TRBJ2-5,TRBV20-1,TGCAGTGCTATTCCGGTCTCGGAGACCCAGTACTTC,CSAIPVSETQYF
NA,NA,TRBJ2-7,TRBV18,TGTGCCAGCTCACCCGGGACGAACCGTTACGAGCAGTACTTC,CASSPGTNRYEQYF
many,NA,TRBJ1-5,TRBV12-3/TRBV12-4,TGTGCCAGCAGGCCAGGGGCCGGACAGCCCCAGCATTTT,CASRPGAGQPQHF
NA,NA,TRBJ1-5,TRBV6-2/TRBV6-3,TGTGCCAGCAGCCACAGTGGGGCGAATCAGCCCCAGCATTTT,CASSHSGANQPQHF
many,TRBD2,TRBJ2-1,TRBV4-2,TGTGCCAGCAGCCAAGATTCAGCGGGAGGGCCCAACAATGAGCAGTTCTTC,CASSQDSAGGPNNEQFF
NA,NA,TRBJ1-1,TRBV5-1,TGCGCCAGCAACTTTCGAGGGTTGAACACTGAAGCTTTCTTT,CASNFRGLNTEAFF
NA,NA,TRBJ2-1,TRBV11-2,TGTGCCAGCAGCTTAGTACGGGGTGAGCAGTTCTTC,CASSLVRGEQFF
few,TRBD1,TRBJ2-1,TRBV10-2,TGCGCCAGCAGTGCCCTGCGGACAGGGGGCGGTGAGCAGTTCTTC,CASSALRTGGGEQFF
many,TRBD1,TRBJ1-5,TRBV11-2,TGTGCCAGCAGCTCAACAGGGGACCCGAATCAGCCCCAGCATTTT,CASSSTGDPNQPQHF
many,NA,TRBJ2-7,TRBV2,TGTGCCAGCAGTCGTCCGGGCCTAGGGAGGCACGAGCAGTACTTC,CASSRPGLGRHEQYF
NA,NA,TRBJ1-3,TRBV11-2,TGTGCCAGCAGCCTAAACACCGGGGTCTCTGGAAACACCATATATTTT,CASSLNTGVSGNTIYF
many,TRBD1,TRBJ2-2,TRBV30,TGTGCCTGGAGTGTCCCGGACAGGCCCCTCGGGGAGCTGTTTTTT,CAWSVPDRPLGELFF
few,NA,TRBJ1-5,TRBV4-1,TGCGCCAGCAGCCAAGGACACATTAGCAATCAGCCCCAGCATTTT,CASSQGHISNQPQHF